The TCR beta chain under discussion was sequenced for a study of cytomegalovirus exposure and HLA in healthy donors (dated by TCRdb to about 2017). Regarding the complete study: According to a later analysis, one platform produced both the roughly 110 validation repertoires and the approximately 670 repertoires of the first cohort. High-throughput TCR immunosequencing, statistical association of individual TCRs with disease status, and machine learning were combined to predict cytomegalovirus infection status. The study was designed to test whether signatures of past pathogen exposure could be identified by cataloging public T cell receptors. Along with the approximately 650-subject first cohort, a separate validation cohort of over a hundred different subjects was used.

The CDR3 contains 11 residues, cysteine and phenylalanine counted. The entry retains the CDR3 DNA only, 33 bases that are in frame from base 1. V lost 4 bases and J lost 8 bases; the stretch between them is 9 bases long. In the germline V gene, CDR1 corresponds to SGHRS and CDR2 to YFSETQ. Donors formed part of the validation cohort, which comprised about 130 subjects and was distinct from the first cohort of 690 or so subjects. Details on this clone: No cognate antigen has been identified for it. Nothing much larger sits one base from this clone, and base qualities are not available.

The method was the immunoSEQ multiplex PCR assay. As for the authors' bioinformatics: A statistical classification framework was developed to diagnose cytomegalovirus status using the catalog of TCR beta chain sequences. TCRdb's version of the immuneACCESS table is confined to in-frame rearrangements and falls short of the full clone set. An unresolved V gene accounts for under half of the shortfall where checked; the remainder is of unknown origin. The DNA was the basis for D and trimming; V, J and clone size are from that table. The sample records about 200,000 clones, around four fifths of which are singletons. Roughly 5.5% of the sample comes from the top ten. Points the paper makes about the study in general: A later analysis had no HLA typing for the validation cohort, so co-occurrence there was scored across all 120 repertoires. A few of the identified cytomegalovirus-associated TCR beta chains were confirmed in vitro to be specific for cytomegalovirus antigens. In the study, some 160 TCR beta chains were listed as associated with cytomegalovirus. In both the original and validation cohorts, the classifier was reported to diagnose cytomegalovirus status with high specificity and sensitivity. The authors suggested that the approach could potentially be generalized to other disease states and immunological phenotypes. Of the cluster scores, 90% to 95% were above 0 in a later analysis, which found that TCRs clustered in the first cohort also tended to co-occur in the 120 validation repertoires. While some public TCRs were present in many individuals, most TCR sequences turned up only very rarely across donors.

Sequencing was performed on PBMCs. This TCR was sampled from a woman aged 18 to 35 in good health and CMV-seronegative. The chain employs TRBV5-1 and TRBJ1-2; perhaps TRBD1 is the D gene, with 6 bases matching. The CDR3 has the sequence CASSAGQGYTF. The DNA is TGCGCCAGCAGCGCAGGACAGGGCTACACCTTC.